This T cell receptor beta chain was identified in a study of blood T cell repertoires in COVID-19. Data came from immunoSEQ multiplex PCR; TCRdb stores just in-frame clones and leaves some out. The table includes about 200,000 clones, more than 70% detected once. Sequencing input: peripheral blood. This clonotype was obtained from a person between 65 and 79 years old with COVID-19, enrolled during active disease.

CDR3 bases: TGTGCCAGTAGTATCGAGGCTTCTGGAAACACCATATATTTT. The encoded protein is CASSIEASGNTIYF. The chain has TRBV19 and TRBJ1-3; D ambiguous. CDR1 and CDR2 from the germline V gene are LNHDA and SQIVND (reference sequence). The CDR3 is 14 amino acids. V shed 3 bases and J shed 1 base, with 7 bases lying between them.